This T cell receptor (beta chain) derives from a study of blood T cell repertoires in COVID-19. Study-level information: Whether acute or convalescent, the COVID-19 samples came from the United States, Italy and Spain. Sources were T cells, B-cell-depleted T cells, or PBMCs; the material itself was cDNA or gDNA.

The CDR3 is made up of 16 amino acids. The germline CDR1 and CDR2 sequences are SGHRS and YFSETQ. V lost 3 bases and J lost 4; bases outside the gene matches: 12. In the original analysis: Nucleated cell counts were estimated from reference gene primer amplification. The protocol was immunoSEQ multiplex PCR, while the TCRdb copy is restricted to in-frame clones and leaves out a portion. The V and J calls and clone size come from that table; D and trimming were worked out from the DNA. The table lists tens of thousands of clones, about 70% of them singletons. This chain joins TRBV5-1 and TRBJ1-1, with 7 bases aligning to TRBD1. Sequenced sample: peripheral blood. This TCR came from a woman of 80 years or more with acute or convalescent COVID-19. The CDR3: CASSSDPTGSGTEAFF. The CDR3 coding sequence is TGCGCCAGCAGCTCGGACCCGACAGGGTCGGGCACTGAAGCTTTCTTT.